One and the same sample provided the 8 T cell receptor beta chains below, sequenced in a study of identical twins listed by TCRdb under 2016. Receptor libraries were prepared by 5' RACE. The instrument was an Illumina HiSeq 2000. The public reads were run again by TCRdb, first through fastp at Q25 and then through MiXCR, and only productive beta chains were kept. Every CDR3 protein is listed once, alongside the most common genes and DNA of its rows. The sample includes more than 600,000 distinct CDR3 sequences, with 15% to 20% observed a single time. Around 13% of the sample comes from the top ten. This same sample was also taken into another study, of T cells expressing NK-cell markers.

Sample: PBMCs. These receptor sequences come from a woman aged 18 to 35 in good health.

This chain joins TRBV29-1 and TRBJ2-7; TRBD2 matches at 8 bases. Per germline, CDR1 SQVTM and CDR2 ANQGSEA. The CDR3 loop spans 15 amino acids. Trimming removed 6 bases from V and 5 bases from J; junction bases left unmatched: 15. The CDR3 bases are TGCAGCGTCCGTAAGAGCGGGGGATTTTTTGACGAGCAGTACTTC. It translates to CSVRKSGGFFDEQYF.

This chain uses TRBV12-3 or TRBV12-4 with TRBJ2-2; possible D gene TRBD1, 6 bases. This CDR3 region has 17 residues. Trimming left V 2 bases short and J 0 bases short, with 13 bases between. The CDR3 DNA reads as TGTGCCAGCAGTTTATCTTCCGGGACAACGAACACCGGGGAGCTGTTTTTT. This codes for CASSLSSGTTNTGELFF.

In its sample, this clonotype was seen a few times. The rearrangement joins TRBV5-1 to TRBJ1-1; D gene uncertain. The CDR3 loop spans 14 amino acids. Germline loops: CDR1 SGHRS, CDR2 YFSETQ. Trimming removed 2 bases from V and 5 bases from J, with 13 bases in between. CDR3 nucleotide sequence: TGCGCCAGCAGCTTAGAAAGGGTAGAAACTGAAGCTTTCTTT. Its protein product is CASSLERVETEAFF.

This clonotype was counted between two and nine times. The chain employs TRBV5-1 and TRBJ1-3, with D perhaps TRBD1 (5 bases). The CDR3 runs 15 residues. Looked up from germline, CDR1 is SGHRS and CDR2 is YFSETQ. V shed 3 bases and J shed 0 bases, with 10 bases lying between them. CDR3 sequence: CASSWGGDSGNTIYF. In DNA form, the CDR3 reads TGCGCCAGCAGCTGGGGCGGGGACTCTGGAAACACCATATATTTT.

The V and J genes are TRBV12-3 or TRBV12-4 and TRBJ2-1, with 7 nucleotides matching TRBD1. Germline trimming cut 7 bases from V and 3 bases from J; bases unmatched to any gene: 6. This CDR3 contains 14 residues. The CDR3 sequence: CASTPRQGYNEQFF. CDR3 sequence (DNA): TGTGCCAGCACGCCCCGACAGGGCTACAATGAGCAGTTCTTC.

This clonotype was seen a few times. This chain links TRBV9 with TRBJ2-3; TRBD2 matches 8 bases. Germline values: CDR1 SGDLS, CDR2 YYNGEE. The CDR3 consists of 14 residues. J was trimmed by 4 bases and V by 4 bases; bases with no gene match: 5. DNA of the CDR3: TGTGCCAGCAGCCCAAGCGGGGGCCCAGATACGCAGTATTTT. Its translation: CASSPSGGPDTQYF.

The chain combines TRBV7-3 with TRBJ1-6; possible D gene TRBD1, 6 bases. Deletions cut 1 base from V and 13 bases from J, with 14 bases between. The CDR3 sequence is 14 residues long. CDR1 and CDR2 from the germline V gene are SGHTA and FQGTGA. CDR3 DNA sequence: TGTGCCAGCAGCTTAAACAGGGACGGGCCGCCCCTCCACTTT. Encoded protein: CASSLNRDGPPLHF.

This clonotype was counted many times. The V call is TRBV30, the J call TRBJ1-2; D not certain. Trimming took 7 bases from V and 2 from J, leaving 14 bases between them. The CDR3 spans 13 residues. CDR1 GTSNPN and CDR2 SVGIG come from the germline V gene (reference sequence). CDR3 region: CASPRAENYGYTF. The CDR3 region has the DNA TGTGCCTCTCCGAGGGCGGAGAACTATGGCTACACCTTC.